Given below is one TCR beta chain in context. This sample was taken from a study of cytomegalovirus exposure and HLA in healthy donors. The CDR3 extends over 14 amino acids. V was shortened by 5 bases and J by 2 bases, with 12 bases between the two germline ends. Germline V gene lookup returns CDR1 MDHEN and CDR2 SYDVKM. TCRdb's table, derived via immunoSEQ multiplex PCR, lists solely in-frame clones and lacks some. The sample shows some 260,000 clones, roughly 91% of them seen only once. The source material was PBMCs. The rearrangement joins TRBV28 to TRBJ1-2; D remains unclear. This receptor was identified in a woman in her 30s in good health and CMV-seronegative. Here the CDR3 DNA reads TGTGCCAGCAGTCCCAGGACGGTCAACTATGGCTACACCTTC. It yields the protein CASSPRTVNYGYTF.